One and the same sample provided the 14 T cell receptor beta chains below, sequenced in a study of PD-1 blockade in classical Hodgkin lymphoma. Only in-frame clones appear in the TCRdb table, and some are missing; sequencing was by immunoSEQ multiplex PCR. This table has over 25,000 clones, approximately 94% appearing once. Time point noted: newly diagnosed, previously untreated cHL patient sample. Sequenced: peripheral blood mononuclear cells (PBMCs). These receptors were taken from a human donor with classical Hodgkin lymphoma.

This clone was detected only once. For the CDR3, the DNA is TGCGCCAGCAGCCCGCCACGGGACAGGGTGATAGACACTGAAGCTTTCTTT. Translated, it gives CASSPPRDRVIDTEAFF. This rearrangement joins TRBV5-1 to TRBJ1-1; TRBD1 matches at 9 bases. V shed 4 bases and J 3 bases; nucleotides not matched to a gene: 13. The germline V gene has CDR1 SGHRS and CDR2 YFSETQ. CDR3 length: 17 amino acids.

The chain is built from TRBV15 and TRBJ2-7; D not certain. The CDR3 contains 14 residues. V was shortened by 0 bases and J by 2 bases, with 8 bases between the two germline ends. CDR1 LNHNV and CDR2 YYDKDF come from the germline V gene (reference sequence). CDR3 sequence: CATSRDLYTYEQYF. In DNA, the CDR3 is TGTGCCACCAGCAGAGACCTATACACCTACGAGCAGTACTTC.

The rearrangement joins TRBV7-9 to TRBJ2-1; tentative D call: TRBD2 (7 bases). V gave up 4 bases and J gave up 1 base, with 17 bases separating them. From germline, CDR1 is SEHNR and CDR2 FQNEAQ (reference sequence). The length of the CDR3 is 17 residues. CDR3 protein: CASSSERDTRSYNEQFF. CDR3 in DNA: TGTGCCAGCAGCTCCGAGCGGGACACTCGATCCTACAATGAGCAGTTCTTC.

The genes are TRBV7-2 and TRBJ2-7; D is unresolved. Deletions cut 3 bases from V and 1 base from J, with 13 bases between. Germline CDR1 is SGHTA and CDR2 is FQGNSA. This CDR3 contains 15 residues. CDR3 protein: CASSFSAWVSYEQYF. Here the CDR3 DNA reads TGTGCCAGCAGCTTCTCTGCCTGGGTTTCCTACGAGCAGTACTTC. The variable domain in full, with the rest retrieved from reference TRBV7-2 and TRBJ2-7, is GAGVSQSPSNKVTEKGKDVELRCDPISGHTALYWYRQSLGQGLEFLIYFQGNSAPDKSGLPSDRFSAERTGGSVSTLTIQRTQQEDSAVYLCASSFSAWVSYEQYFGPGTRLTVT.

V is TRBV29-1 and J is TRBJ2-1; TRBD1 or TRBD2 may be the D gene (5 bases each). V was pared by 7 bases and J by 5 bases, with 18 bases between. Germline CDR1 and CDR2: SQVTM and ANQGSEA. The CDR3 has 14 residues. The CDR3, as DNA: TGCAGCGCCTGGGCCCTCGAGGGGCACAATGAGCAGTTCTTC. Translated: CSAWALEGHNEQFF.

This rearrangement joins TRBV30 to TRBJ2-5; tentatively, D is TRBD1 (6 bases). V gave up 4 bases and J gave up 5 bases, with 17 bases separating them. This CDR3 contains 14 residues. Germline V gene lookup returns CDR1 GTSNPN and CDR2 SVGIG (reference sequence). The CDR3 region has the DNA TGTGCCTGGATTGGCTTCCAGGGGCGGGAGACCCAGTACTTC. Translated, it gives CAWIGFQGRETQYF.

CDR3 sequence (DNA): TGTGCCAGCTCACCACCGAGGGGTCAGCCCCAGCATTTT. Its protein product is CASSPPRGQPQHF. V and J are TRBV18 and TRBJ1-5, with TRBD1 as a possible D gene (5 bases). This CDR3 region has 13 residues. Germline CDR1 reads KGHSH; CDR2 reads LQKENI. With 0 bases removed from V and 6 bases from J, the gap between germline ends came to 6 bases.

This chain uses TRBV18 with TRBJ2-5; D gene unclear. V lost 3 bases and J lost 0, with 17 bases in between. The CDR3 extends over 17 amino acids. Germline V gene sequence: CDR1 KGHSH, CDR2 LQKENI. The CDR3 DNA sequence: TGTGCCAGCTCACCGAGTACGCCCCCCGGGTACCAAGAGACCCAGTACTTC. Protein: CASSPSTPPGYQETQYF.

V gene TRBV7-8 combines with J gene TRBJ1-1; D perhaps matches TRBD1 (6 bases). Trimming shortened V by 5 bases and J by 3 bases, and 22 bases separated the two germline ends. The CDR3 length is 17 residues. CDR1 is SGHVS, CDR2 FQNEAQ, per germline. The CDR3 protein is CASSAPGQPTGDTEAFF. The CDR3 bases are TGTGCCAGCAGCGCCCCCGGACAGCCAACGGGGGACACTGAAGCTTTCTTT.

The chain is built from TRBV5-1 and TRBJ2-1, with TRBD2 identical over 9 bases. This CDR3 region has 15 residues. Trimming removed 0 bases from V and 4 bases from J; junction bases left unmatched: 2. Per the germline V gene, CDR1 is SGHRS and CDR2 is YFSETQ. Written as DNA, the CDR3 is TGCGCCAGCAGCTTGGATAGCGGGAGTTACAATGAGCAGTTCTTC. Its translation: CASSLDSGSYNEQFF.

The V call is TRBV19, the J call TRBJ2-4; 9 nucleotides align to TRBD1. The CDR3 contains 13 residues. Germline CDR1 is LNHDA and CDR2 is SQIVND (reference sequence). J gave up 9 bases and V 6 bases, and 6 bases lay outside the gene matches. CDR3 residues: CASRLTGGSIQYF. In nucleotides, the CDR3 is TGTGCCAGTAGGCTGACAGGGGGGAGCATTCAGTACTTC.

This chain connects TRBV10-3 to TRBJ1-5; unclear D gene. The germline gives CDR1 ENHRY, CDR2 SYGVKD. The CDR3 spans 16 residues. Trimming removed 0 bases at V and 2 bases at J, with 11 bases between. The CDR3 is CAISESTPGGNQPQHF. CDR3 nucleotide sequence: TGTGCCATCAGTGAGTCGACCCCCGGGGGCAATCAGCCCCAGCATTTT.

This CDR3 is CASSQGPKVAGGPNEQFF. Here the CDR3 DNA reads TGCGCCAGCAGCCAAGGACCCAAAGTAGCGGGAGGGCCAAATGAGCAGTTCTTC. The chain joins TRBV4-1 to TRBJ2-1; 11 bases line up with TRBD2. CDR3 size: 18 residues. V gave up 1 base and J gave up 7 bases; unmatched junction bases: 12. Germline CDR1 MGHRA, CDR2 YSYEKL.

The chain combines TRBV10-3 with TRBJ2-7; possible D gene TRBD2, 6 bases. CDR1 ENHRY and CDR2 SYGVKD come from the germline V gene. The CDR3 has 13 residues. Trimming stripped 0 bases from V and 6 bases from J, with 9 bases between. The CDR3 is CAISESTSSEQYF. In nucleotides, the CDR3 is TGTGCCATCAGTGAGTCAACTAGCAGCGAGCAGTACTTC.